The clone carrying this T cell receptor beta chain was picked up a small number of times. Germline assignment: CDR1 KGHSH and CDR2 LQKENI. Trimming took 2 bases from V and 0 from J, leaving 8 bases between them. This CDR3 comprises 14 residues. Via MiXCR, TCRdb re-called the RT-PCR reads, giving one row per CDR3 protein. The table has some 550,000 distinct CDR3 sequences, under 25% seen once. The data originate from a study of response to subunit inactivated influenza vaccine. These data also formed part of another study, on T cells expressing NK-cell markers. That work states: UMI-tagged 5'RACE template switching yielded the TCR beta cDNA. Among several donors, these clonotypes also ranked first in the CD3+CD56-NKG2C+ fraction.

The chain joins TRBV18 to TRBJ2-7; D not resolved. The sequencing used CD4+ T cells sorted from PBMCs, collected less than 13 days after vaccination. This receptor was obtained from a man in his forties or fifties who received an inactivated influenza vaccine. CDR3 sequence (DNA): TGTGCCAGCTCACCATTGGCCAGCTCCTACGAGCAGTACTTC. Encoded protein: CASSPLASSYEQYF.